This TCR beta chain was sequenced during a study of T-cell reconstitution after alpha-beta-depleted transplantation in children. Whole-study findings and limits: After transplant, at about two months, alpha-beta T cells were reportedly derived from several hundred expanded graft clones. T-cell counts and diversity at one year following transplant were attributed mainly to newly produced T cells. Surviving thymic progenitors and recipient T cells were the source of high TCRbeta diversity at day 60 in some patients.

As it was prepared, the TCRbeta library received unique molecular identifiers. Each CDR3 protein is one row after TCRdb ran MiXCR on the PCR reads. The sample lists 700,000 or so distinct CDR3 sequences; around 13% were seen once. A remark on this clonotype: What it binds is not known.

The trim removed 5 bases at V and 12 bases at J, leaving 8 bases unmatched. CDR1 and CDR2 (germline): MDHEN, SYDVKM. The CDR3 length is 12 residues. The material was PBMCs, obtained before TCRalphabeta/CD19-depleted stem cell transplant. The clonotype originates from a girl aged 2-10 years with congenital amegakaryocytic thrombocytopenia, due to receive a stem cell transplant. The gene calls are TRBV28 and TRBJ2-7, with 9 bases that match TRBD2. CDR3 protein: CASSLGTTSGYF. The CDR3 coding sequence is TGTGCCAGCAGTCTCGGAACGACTAGCGGGTACTTC. Filled out from reference TRBV28 and TRBJ2-7, the complete variable domain reads DVKVTQSSRYLVKRTGEKVFLECVQDMDHENMFWYRQDPGLGLRLIYFSYDVKMKEKGDIPEGYSVSREKKERFSLILESASTNQTSMYLCASSLGTTSGYFGPGTRLTVT.